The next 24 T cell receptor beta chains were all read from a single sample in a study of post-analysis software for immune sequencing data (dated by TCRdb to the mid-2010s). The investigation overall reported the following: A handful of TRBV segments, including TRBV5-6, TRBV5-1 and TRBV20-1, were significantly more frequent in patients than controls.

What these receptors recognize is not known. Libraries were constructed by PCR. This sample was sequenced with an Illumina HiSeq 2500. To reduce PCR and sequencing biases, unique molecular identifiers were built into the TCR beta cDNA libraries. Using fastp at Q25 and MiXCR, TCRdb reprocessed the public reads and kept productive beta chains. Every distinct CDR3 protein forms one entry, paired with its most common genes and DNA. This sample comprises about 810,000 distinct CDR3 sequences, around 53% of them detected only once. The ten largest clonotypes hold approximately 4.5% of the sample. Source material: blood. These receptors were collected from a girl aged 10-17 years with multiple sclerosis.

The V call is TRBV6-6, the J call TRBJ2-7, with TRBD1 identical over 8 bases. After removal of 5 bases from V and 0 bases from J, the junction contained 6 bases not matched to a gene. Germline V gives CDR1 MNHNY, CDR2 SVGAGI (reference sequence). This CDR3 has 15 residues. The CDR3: CASSQGQEYSYEQYF. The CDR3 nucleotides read TGTGCCAGCAGTCAGGGACAGGAATACTCCTACGAGCAGTACTTC.

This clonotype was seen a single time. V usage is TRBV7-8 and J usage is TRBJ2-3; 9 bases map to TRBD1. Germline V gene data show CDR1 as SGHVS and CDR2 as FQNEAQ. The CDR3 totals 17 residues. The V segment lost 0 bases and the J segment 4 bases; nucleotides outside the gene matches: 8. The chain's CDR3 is CASSLAPWTGVSDTQYF. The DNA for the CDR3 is TGTGCCAGCAGCTTAGCGCCGTGGACAGGGGTGTCAGATACGCAGTATTTT.

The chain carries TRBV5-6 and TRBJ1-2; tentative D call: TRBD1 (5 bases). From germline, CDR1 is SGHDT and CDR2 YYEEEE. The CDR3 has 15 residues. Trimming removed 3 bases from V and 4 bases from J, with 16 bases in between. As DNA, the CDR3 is TGTGCCAGCAGCTCGATGGACCCCCAGGGCTATGGCTACACCTTC. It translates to CASSSMDPQGYGYTF.

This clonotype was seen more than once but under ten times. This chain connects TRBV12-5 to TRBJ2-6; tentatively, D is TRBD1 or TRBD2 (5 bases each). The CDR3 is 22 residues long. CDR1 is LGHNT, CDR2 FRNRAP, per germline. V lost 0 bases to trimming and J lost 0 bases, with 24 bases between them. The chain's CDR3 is CASGLVLGANRGGLSGANVLTF. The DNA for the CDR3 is TGTGCTAGTGGTTTGGTATTGGGAGCCAATCGTGGGGGTCTCTCTGGGGCCAACGTCCTGACTTTC.

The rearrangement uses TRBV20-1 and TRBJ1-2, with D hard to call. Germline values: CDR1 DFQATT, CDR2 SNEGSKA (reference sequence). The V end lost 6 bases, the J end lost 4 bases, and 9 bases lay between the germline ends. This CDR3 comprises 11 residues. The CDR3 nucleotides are TGCAGTGCCTCTAAGACCTATGGCTACACCTTC. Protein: CSASKTYGYTF.

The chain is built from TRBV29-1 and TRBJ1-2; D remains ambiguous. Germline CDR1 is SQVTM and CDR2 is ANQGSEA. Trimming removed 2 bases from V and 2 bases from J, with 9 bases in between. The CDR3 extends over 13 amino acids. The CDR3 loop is CSVELQRNYGYTF. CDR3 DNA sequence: TGCAGCGTTGAATTACAGCGAAACTATGGCTACACCTTC. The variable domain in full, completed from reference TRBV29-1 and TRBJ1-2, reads SAVISQKPSRDICQRGTSLTIQCQVDSQVTMMFWYRQQPGQSLTLIATANQGSEATYESGFVIDKFPISRPNLTFSTLTVSNMSPEDSSIYLCSVELQRNYGYTFGSGTRLTVV.

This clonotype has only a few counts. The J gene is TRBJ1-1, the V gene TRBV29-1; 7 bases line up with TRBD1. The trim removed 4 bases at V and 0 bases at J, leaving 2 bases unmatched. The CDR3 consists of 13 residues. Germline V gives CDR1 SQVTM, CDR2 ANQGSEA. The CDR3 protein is CSVATGVNTEAFF. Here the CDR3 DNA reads TGCAGCGTTGCAACAGGGGTGAACACTGAAGCTTTCTTT.

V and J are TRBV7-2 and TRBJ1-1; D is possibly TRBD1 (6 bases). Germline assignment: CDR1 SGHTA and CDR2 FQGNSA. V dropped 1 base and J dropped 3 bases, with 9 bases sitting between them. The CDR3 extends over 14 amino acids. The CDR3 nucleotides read TGTGCCAGCAGCTTAGACAGGGCTTACACTGAAGCTTTCTTT. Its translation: CASSLDRAYTEAFF.

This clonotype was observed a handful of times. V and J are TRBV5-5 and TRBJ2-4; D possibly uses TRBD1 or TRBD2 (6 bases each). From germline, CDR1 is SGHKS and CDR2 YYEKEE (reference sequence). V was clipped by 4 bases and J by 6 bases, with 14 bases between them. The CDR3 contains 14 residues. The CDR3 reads CASSPEGVPNIQYF. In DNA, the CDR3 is TGTGCCAGCAGCCCGGAGGGGGTACCAAACATTCAGTACTTC.

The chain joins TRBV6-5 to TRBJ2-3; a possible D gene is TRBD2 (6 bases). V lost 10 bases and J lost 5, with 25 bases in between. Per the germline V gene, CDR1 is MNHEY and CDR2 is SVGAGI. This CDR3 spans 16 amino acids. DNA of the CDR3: TGTGCCACCCATAGCGGAGGACACGCCAGTAGAGATACGCAGTATTTT. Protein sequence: CATHSGGHASRDTQYF.

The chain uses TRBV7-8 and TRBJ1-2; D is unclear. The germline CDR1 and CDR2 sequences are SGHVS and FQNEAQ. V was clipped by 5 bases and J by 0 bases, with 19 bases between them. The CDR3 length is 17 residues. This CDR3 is CASSAPGRLRSNYGYTF. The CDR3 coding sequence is TGTGCCAGCAGCGCTCCCGGCCGACTGAGGTCTAACTATGGCTACACCTTC.

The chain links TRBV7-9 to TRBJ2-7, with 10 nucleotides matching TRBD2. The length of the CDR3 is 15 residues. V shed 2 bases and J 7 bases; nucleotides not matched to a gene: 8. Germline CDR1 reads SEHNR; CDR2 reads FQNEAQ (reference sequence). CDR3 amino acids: CASSLRSSGGQEQYF. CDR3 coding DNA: TGTGCCAGCAGCTTACGATCTAGCGGGGGACAAGAGCAGTACTTC.

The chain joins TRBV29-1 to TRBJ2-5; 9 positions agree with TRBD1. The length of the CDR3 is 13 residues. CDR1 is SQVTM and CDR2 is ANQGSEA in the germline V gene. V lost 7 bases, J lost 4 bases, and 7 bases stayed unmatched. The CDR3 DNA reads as TGCAGCGCGGACAGGGGAGTCGGAGAGACCCAGTACTTC. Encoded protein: CSADRGVGETQYF.

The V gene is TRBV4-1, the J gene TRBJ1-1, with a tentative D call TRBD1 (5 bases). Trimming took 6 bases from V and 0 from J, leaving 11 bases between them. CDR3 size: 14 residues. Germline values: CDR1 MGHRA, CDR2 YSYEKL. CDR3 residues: CASSVGGVNTEAFF. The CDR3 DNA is TGCGCCAGCAGTGTAGGAGGGGTGAACACTGAAGCTTTCTTT.

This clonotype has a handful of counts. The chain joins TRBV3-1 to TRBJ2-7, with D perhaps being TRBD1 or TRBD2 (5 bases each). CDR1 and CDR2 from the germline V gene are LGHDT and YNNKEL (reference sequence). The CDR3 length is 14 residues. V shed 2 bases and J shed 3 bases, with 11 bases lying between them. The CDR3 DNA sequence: TGTGCCAGCAGCCAATACGGGGCCGGCTACGAGCAGTACTTC. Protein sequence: CASSQYGAGYEQYF.

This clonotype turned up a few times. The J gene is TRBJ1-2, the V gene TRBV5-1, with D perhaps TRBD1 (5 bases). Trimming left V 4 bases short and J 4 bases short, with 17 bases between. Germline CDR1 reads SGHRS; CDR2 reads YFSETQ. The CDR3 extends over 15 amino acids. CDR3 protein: CASSLTIRDGYGYTF. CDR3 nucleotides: TGCGCCAGCAGCCTTACAATCCGGGACGGCTATGGCTACACCTTC.

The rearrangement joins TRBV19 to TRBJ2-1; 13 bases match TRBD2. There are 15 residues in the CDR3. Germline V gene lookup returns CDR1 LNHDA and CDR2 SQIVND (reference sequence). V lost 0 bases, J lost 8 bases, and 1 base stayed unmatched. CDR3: CASSIEGLAGYEQFF. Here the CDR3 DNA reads TGTGCCAGTAGTATAGAGGGACTAGCGGGATATGAGCAGTTCTTC.

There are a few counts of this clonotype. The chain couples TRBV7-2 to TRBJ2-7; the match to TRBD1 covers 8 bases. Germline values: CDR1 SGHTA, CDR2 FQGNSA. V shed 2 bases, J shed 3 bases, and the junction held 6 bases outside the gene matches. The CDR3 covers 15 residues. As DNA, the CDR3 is TGTGCCAGCAGCTTATTTCCCGACAGGGGCTACGAGCAGTACTTC. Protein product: CASSLFPDRGYEQYF. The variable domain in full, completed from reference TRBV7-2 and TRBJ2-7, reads GAGVSQSPSNKVTEKGKDVELRCDPISGHTALYWYRQSLGQGLEFLIYFQGNSAPDKSGLPSDRFSAERTGGSVSTLTIQRTQQEDSAVYLCASSLFPDRGYEQYFGPGTRLTVT.

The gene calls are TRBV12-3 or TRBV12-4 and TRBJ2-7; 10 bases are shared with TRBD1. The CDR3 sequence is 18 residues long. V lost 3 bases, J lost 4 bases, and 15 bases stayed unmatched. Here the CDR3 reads CASSFPGQGNPFGYEQYF. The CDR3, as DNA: TGTGCCAGCAGTTTTCCGGGACAGGGGAACCCTTTTGGATACGAGCAGTACTTC.

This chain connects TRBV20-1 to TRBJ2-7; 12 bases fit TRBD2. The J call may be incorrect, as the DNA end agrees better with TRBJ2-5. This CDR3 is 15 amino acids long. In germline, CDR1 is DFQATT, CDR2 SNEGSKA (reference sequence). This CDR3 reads CSAIGLAGNLETQYF. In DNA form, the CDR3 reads TGCAGTGCCATCGGACTAGCGGGGAATCTAGAGACCCAGTACTTC.

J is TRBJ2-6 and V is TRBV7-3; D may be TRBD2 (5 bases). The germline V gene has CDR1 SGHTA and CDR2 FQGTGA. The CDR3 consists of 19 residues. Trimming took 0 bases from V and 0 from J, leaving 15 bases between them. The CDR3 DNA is TGTGCCAGCAGCTTAACTGCCGAGGGTATCAGCTCTGGGGCCAACGTCCTGACTTTC. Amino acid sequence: CASSLTAEGISSGANVLTF.

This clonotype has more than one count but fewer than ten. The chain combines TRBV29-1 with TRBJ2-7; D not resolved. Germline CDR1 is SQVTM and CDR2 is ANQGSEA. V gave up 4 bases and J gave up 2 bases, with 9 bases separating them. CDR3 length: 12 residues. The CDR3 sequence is CSVVWGTYEQYF. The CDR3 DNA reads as TGCAGCGTTGTATGGGGAACCTACGAGCAGTACTTC.

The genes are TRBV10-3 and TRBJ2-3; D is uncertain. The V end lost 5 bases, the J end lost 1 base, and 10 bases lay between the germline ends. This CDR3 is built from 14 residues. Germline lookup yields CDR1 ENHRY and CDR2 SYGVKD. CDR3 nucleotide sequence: TGTGCCATCAGTAATAGGGCTGGCACAGATACGCAGTATTTT. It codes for CAISNRAGTDTQYF.

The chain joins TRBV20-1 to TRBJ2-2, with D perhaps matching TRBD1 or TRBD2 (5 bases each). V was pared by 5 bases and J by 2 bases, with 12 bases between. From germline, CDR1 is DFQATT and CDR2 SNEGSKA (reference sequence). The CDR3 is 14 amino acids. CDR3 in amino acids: CSAWDRNNTGELFF. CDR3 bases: TGCAGTGCTTGGGACCGTAATAACACCGGGGAGCTGTTTTTT.